This T cell receptor beta chain comes out of a study of spatial heterogeneity in lung cancer. This clonotype was observed many times. Being off target in a library aimed at alpha chains, this beta chain has a size of little meaning. A single record per CDR3 protein comes from TCRdb applying MiXCR to the 5' RACE reads. The table records under 11,000 distinct CDR3 sequences, roughly 3.7% of them present only once. Time point in this sample: sample taken at primary tumor resection. No cells were sorted before sequencing. The whole RNA sequenced was extracted from tumor, nontumor lung or frozen PBMC. CDR1 is SGHAT, CDR2 FQNNGV, per germline. The CDR3 has 16 amino acids. Trimming left V 4 bases short and J 0 bases short, with 15 bases between.

The receptor was derived from a male donor with early-stage non-small cell lung cancer. The material sequenced was normal lung tissue next to the tumor, taken at surgery. The genes are TRBV11-2 and TRBJ2-5; D is unresolved. CDR3 sequence reads: CASSYPDPANQETQYF. The CDR3 DNA reads TGTGCCAGCAGCTACCCTGACCCCGCTAACCAAGAGACCCAGTACTTC.